A selection of T cell receptor beta chains follows, all from one sample in a study of blood T cells in healthy people across ages. TCRdb independently ran MiXCR on the 5' RACE reads; one entry per CDR3 protein. The sample includes 550,000 to 650,000 distinct CDR3 sequences, about 28% of them seen just once. The specimen sequenced was blood. All receptors come from a woman of 80 years or more in good health. The CDR3 runs from the conserved cysteine through the conserved F or W. Fields, in order: V gene, CDR3 protein.

>TRBV20-1
CSARVESGWTNEQFF
>TRBV7-2
CASSLTGLYQETQYF
>TRBV7-2
CASSPLVPPYNEQFF
>TRBV15
CATGGGSSSGNTIYF
>TRBV6-2/TRBV6-3
CASSSTGQPLSQPQHF
>TRBV15
CATSSGTRVNTEAFF
>TRBV4-2
CASSRPGQGPHTDTQYF
>TRBV20-1
CSARDFGWQGNGYTF
>TRBV6-2/TRBV6-3
CASSYPSGGENTEAFF
>TRBV7-2
CASSSRQSSGANVLTF